This T cell receptor beta chain was retrieved from a study of shared T cell receptors in the human thymus. Between the trimmed V and J ends, which lost 3 bases and 0 bases, there was a span of 15 bases. CDR3 length: 16 amino acids. Germline CDR1 is SGHAT and CDR2 is FQNNGV. Some clones are missing from TCRdb's copy, which holds only in-frame ones; the method was immunoSEQ multiplex PCR. Seen here are more than 550,000 clones, 70% to 90% observed once, and the top ten hold around 0.0094%. In this sample, this clone turned up once. Other nucleotide sequences in the sample specify the same CDR3. The same data also contributed to another study, on human thymus T cells. That work states: Finnish infants who were healthy and having corrective surgery for congenital heart defects made up the donors. Thymic resections from corrective heart surgery supplied the tissue. Within thymic and blood repertoires, V and J gene usage appeared to be biased.

The sequencing sample was made of thymocytes. This sequence was found in a girl under three years old with a congenital heart defect. V is TRBV11-2 and J is TRBJ2-7; D might be TRBD1 (6 bases). The CDR3 region is CASSFLQGPPSYEQYF. The CDR3 DNA reads as TGTGCCAGCAGCTTCTTACAGGGACCTCCCTCCTACGAGCAGTACTTC.